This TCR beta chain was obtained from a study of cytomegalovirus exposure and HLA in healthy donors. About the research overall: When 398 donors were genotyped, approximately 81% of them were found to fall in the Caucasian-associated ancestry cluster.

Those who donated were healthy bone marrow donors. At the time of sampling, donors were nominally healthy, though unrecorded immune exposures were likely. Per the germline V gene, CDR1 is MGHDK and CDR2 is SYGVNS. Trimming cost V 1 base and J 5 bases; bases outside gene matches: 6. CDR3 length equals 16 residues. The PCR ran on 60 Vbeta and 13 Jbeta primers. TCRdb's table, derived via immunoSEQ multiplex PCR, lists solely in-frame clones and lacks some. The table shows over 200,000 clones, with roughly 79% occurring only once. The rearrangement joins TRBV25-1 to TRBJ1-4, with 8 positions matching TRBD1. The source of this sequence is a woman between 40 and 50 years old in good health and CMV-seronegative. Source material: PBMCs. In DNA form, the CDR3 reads TGTGCCAGCAGTGAATCAGGACAGGGCCGAAATGAAAAACTGTTTTTT. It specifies CASSESGQGRNEKLFF.